This T cell receptor beta chain was recovered during a study of blood T cell repertoires in COVID-19. Across the study: The samples span acute and convalescent COVID-19 from the United States, Italy and Spain.

Cohort assignment relied on participant-reported clinical history. Participants classified as exposed had met a COVID-19 case within 2 weeks before study entry. Sequencing used immunoSEQ multiplex PCR; TCRdb keeps in-frame clones, though not all of them. The sample carries a few hundred thousand clones, around 90% recorded once. In germline, CDR1 is SGHTA, CDR2 FQGNSA. Trimming took off 3 bases at V and 5 bases at J, with 13 bases between the two ends. The CDR3 loop spans 14 amino acids. This clonotype was sampled from a man aged 30-40 years who had been exposed to COVID-19. The sample was PBMCs or T cells enriched from blood (not recorded which). The V gene is TRBV7-2, the J gene TRBJ2-5; maybe TRBD2 (6 bases). The CDR3, as DNA: TGTGCCAGCAGCTTGAATGGGGGGTGGGAGACCCAGTACTTC. Its translation is CASSLNGGWETQYF.